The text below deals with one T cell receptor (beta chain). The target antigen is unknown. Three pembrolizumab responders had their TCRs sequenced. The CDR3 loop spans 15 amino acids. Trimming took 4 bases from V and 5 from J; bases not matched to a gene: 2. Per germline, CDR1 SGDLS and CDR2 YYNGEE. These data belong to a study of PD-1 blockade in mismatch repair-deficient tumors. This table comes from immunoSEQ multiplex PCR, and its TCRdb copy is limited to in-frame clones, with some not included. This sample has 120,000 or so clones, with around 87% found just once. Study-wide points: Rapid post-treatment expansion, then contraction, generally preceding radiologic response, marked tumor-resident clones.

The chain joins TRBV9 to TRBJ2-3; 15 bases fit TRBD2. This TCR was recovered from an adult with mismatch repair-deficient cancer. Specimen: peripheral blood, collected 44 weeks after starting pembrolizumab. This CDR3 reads CASSRGLAGGDTQYF. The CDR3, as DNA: TGTGCCAGCAGCAGGGGACTAGCGGGAGGAGATACGCAGTATTTT.